This is a list of T cell receptor beta chains from one sample in a study of identical twins. TCRdb ran MiXCR on the 5' RACE reads and lists one entry per CDR3 protein. Of 150,000 or so distinct CDR3 sequences listed, 3% to 4% are singletons. The specimen was memory T cells sorted from blood. These receptors came from a man younger than 35 in good health. CDR3s include the opening cysteine and the closing phenylalanine or tryptophan. The D gene is left open where the match is weak. Expanded clones are given a class, and other clones once, few, many or no size at all.

v_gene	len	d_gene	j_gene	abundance	CDR3aa	CDR3nt
TRBV4-3	12	-	TRBJ1-6	many	CASRDTTTPLHF	TGCGCCAGCCGGGACACCACGACGCCCCTCCACTTT
TRBV6-2/TRBV6-3	14	-	TRBJ2-1	few	CASRRLGVYNEQFF	TGTGCCAGCAGGAGGCTAGGGGTATACAATGAGCAGTTCTTC
TRBV5-5	15	-	TRBJ2-7	many	CASSFGDAHTYEQYF	TGTGCCAGCAGTTTCGGGGACGCCCACACCTACGAGCAGTACTTC
TRBV20-1	15	-	TRBJ2-1	many	CSASGGTESYNEQFF	TGCAGTGCTAGTGGGGGGACGGAATCCTACAATGAGCAGTTCTTC
TRBV20-1	14	TRBD2	TRBJ2-1	many	CSARGLAEYNEQFF	TGCAGTGCCAGGGGACTAGCGGAGTACAATGAGCAGTTCTTC
TRBV6-5	13	-	TRBJ2-5	many	CASSYFNGLEQYF	TGTGCCAGCAGTTACTTTAATGGACTGGAACAGTACTTC
TRBV19	15	-	TRBJ2-3	many	CASAGGTGVADTQYF	TGTGCCAGTGCGGGAGGGACAGGGGTAGCAGATACGCAGTATTTT
TRBV7-8	18	TRBD1	TRBJ1-5	many	CASSFPPWVGQGNQPQHF	TGTGCCAGCAGCTTCCCCCCATGGGTGGGACAGGGCAATCAGCCCCAGCATTTT
TRBV25-1	18	TRBD2	TRBJ2-3	many	CASRPGTSGRVRTDTQYF	TGTGCCAGCAGACCCGGGACTAGCGGGAGGGTACGCACAGATACGCAGTATTTT
TRBV27	18	-	TRBJ2-5	many	CASSLDAPGRPKSETQYF	TGTGCCAGCAGTTTAGATGCCCCGGGACGGCCGAAATCAGAGACCCAGTACTTC
TRBV2	14	TRBD2	TRBJ2-1	many	CASSAAGARSEQFF	TGTGCCAGCAGTGCCGCGGGAGCGAGGAGTGAGCAGTTCTTC
TRBV28	16	-	TRBJ2-7	many	CASSFRGYRIWYEQYF	TGTGCCAGCAGTTTCCGAGGATACCGGATTTGGTACGAGCAGTACTTC
TRBV18	15	TRBD2	TRBJ2-5	few	CASSQLAGYEETQYF	TGTGCCAGCTCGCAACTAGCGGGCTATGAAGAGACCCAGTACTTC
TRBV20-1	16	-	TRBJ2-2	many	CSARSGLSSMGGELFF	TGCAGTGCTAGATCGGGGTTATCTAGTATGGGCGGGGAGCTGTTTTTT
TRBV7-9	15	TRBD1	TRBJ1-4	few	CASSSTTGAREKLFF	TGTGCCAGCAGCTCAACGACAGGGGCACGTGAAAAACTGTTTTTT
TRBV6-1	15	-	TRBJ2-1	many	CASSEWTINPHEQFF	TGTGCCAGCAGTGAGTGGACCATCAATCCCCATGAGCAGTTCTTC
TRBV19	14	TRBD1	TRBJ1-5	few	CASSIWGDSQPQHF	TGTGCCAGTAGTATATGGGGGGACAGTCAGCCCCAGCATTTT
TRBV7-8	15	TRBD2	TRBJ2-5	many	CASSTTGTRGETQYF	TGTGCCAGCAGCACTACGGGGACTAGGGGAGAGACCCAGTACTTC
TRBV6-5	16	-	TRBJ1-6	many	CASSYWGREFGSPLHF	TGTGCCAGCAGTTACTGGGGCAGGGAGTTTGGTTCACCCCTCCACTTT
TRBV7-2	17	TRBD1	TRBJ2-7	many	CASSSPGQGASFYEQYF	TGTGCCAGCAGCTCTCCGGGACAGGGGGCTAGTTTTTACGAGCAGTACTTC
TRBV29-1	15	TRBD2	TRBJ2-7	many	CSVEVTSGSSYEQYF	TGCAGCGTTGAGGTGACTAGCGGGAGCTCCTACGAGCAGTACTTC
TRBV5-1	15	-	TRBJ1-6	many	CASSLRGSYNSPLHF	TGCGCCAGCAGCTTGAGGGGCTCCTATAATTCACCCCTCCACTTT
TRBV15	14	TRBD2	TRBJ2-3	many	CATSPSGRADTQYF	TGTGCCACCAGTCCTAGCGGGAGGGCAGATACGCAGTATTTT
TRBV5-1	13	TRBD1	TRBJ2-5	many	CASSYRGQETQYF	TGCGCCAGCAGCTACAGGGGGCAAGAGACCCAGTACTTC
TRBV5-1	12	-	TRBJ2-3	many	CASSLEQNTQYF	TGCGCCAGCAGCTTGGAGCAAAATACGCAGTATTTT
TRBV21-1	17	-	TRBJ2-1	many	CASSKEDSLRPMGEQFF	TGTGCCAGCAGCAAAGAGGACAGCCTTAGGCCAATGGGTGAGCAGTTCTTC
TRBV20-1	15	TRBD2	TRBJ2-3	many	CSAMTSGRGTDTQYF	TGCAGTGCAATGACTAGCGGGAGAGGCACAGATACGCAGTATTTT
TRBV10-3	12	-	TRBJ1-2	many	CAISESGAGYTF	TGTGCCATCAGTGAGTCCGGGGCGGGCTACACCTTC
TRBV5-1	15	-	TRBJ1-4	many	CASSQDTGLMRKLFF	TGCGCCAGCAGCCAGGACACCGGGTTAATGAGGAAACTGTTTTTT
TRBV7-6	13	TRBD2	TRBJ2-2	once	CASGRASTGELFF	TGTGCCAGCGGGAGGGCCTCTACCGGGGAGCTGTTTTTT
TRBV7-2	12	-	TRBJ2-7	many	CASSLAVYEQYF	TGTGCCAGCAGCTTAGCGGTCTACGAGCAGTACTTC
TRBV4-1	17	TRBD2	TRBJ2-5	many	CASSQDHPGLASETQYF	TGCGCCAGCAGCCAAGATCACCCGGGACTAGCCTCAGAGACCCAGTACTTC
TRBV12-3/TRBV12-4	10	-	TRBJ1-1	many	CASALGAAFF	TGTGCCAGTGCCCTGGGGGCCGCTTTCTTT
TRBV28	19	-	TRBJ1-6	many	CASSLWTGTESSYNSPLHF	TGTGCCAGCAGTCTCTGGACCGGAACCGAGAGCTCCTATAATTCACCCCTCCACTTT
TRBV19	16	TRBD1	TRBJ1-1	-	CASQRQGDALNTEAFF	TGTGCCAGCCAAAGACAGGGGGACGCGCTGAACACTGAAGCTTTCTTT
TRBV3-1	15	-	TRBJ1-1	many	CASSQEVTVNTEAFF	TGTGCCAGCAGCCAAGAGGTGACCGTGAACACTGAAGCTTTCTTT
TRBV5-1	16	-	TRBJ1-1	many	CASSLGQPSPNTEAFF	TGCGCCAGCAGCTTGGGGCAGCCCTCCCCGAACACTGAAGCTTTCTTT
TRBV29-1	14	TRBD1	TRBJ1-5	many	CSVVGTDSNQPQHF	TGCAGCGTTGTAGGGACAGACAGCAATCAGCCCCAGCATTTT
TRBV9	14	TRBD1	TRBJ2-7	many	CASSPRQGPYEQYF	TGTGCCAGCAGCCCCCGACAGGGCCCATACGAGCAGTACTTC
TRBV19	13	-	TRBJ1-3	few	CATNQGDGNTIYF	TGTGCCACAAACCAGGGCGACGGAAACACCATATATTTT
TRBV7-2	16	-	TRBJ1-2	many	CASSLEPGHRNYGYTF	TGTGCCAGCAGCTTAGAACCGGGACACCGCAACTATGGCTACACCTTC
TRBV12-3/TRBV12-4	12	TRBD2	TRBJ2-3	many	CASSLGTSGCLF	TGTGCCAGCAGTTTGGGGACTAGCGGGTGTCTTTTT
TRBV20-1	14	TRBD1	TRBJ2-7	many	CSAQGAGTGAEQYF	TGCAGTGCGCAAGGAGCCGGTACAGGGGCCGAGCAGTACTTC
TRBV18	15	-	TRBJ2-5	many	CASSPQGSFKGTQYF	TGTGCCAGCTCACCACAGGGATCCTTCAAGGGGACCCAGTACTTC
TRBV20-1	13	-	TRBJ2-4	many	CSARILAKNIQYF	TGCAGTGCTAGAATACTAGCCAAAAACATTCAGTACTTC